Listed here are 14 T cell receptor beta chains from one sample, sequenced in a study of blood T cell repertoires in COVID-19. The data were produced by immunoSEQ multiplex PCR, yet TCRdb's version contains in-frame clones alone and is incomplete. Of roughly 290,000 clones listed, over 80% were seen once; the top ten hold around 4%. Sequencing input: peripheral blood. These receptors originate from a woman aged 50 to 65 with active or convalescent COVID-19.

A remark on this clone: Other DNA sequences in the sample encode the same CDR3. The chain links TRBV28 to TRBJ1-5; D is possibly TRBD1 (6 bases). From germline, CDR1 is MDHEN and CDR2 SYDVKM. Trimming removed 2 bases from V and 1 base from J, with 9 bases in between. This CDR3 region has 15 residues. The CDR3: CASSLNGGSNQPQHF. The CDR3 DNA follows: TGTGCCAGCAGTTTAAATGGGGGCAGCAATCAGCCCCAGCATTTT.

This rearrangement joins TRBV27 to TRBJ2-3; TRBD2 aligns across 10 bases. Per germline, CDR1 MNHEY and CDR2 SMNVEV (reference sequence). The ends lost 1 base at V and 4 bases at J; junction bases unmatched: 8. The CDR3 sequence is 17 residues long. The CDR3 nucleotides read TGTGCCAGCAGTTTATTGGCTAGCGGGAGAAGGGCAGATACGCAGTATTTT. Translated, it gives CASSLLASGRRADTQYF.

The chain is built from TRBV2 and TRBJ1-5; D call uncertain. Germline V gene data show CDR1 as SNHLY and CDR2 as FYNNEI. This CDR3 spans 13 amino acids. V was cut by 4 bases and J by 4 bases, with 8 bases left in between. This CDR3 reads CASSGLRNQPQHF. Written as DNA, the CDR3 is TGTGCCAGCAGTGGTCTCAGAAATCAGCCCCAGCATTTT.

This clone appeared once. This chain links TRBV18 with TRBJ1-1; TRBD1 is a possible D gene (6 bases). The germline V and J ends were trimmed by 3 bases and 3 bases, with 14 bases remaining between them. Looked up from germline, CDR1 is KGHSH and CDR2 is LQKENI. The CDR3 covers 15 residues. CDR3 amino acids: CASSPGQRIDTEAFF. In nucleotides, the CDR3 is TGTGCCAGCTCACCTGGACAGCGTATAGACACTGAAGCTTTCTTT.

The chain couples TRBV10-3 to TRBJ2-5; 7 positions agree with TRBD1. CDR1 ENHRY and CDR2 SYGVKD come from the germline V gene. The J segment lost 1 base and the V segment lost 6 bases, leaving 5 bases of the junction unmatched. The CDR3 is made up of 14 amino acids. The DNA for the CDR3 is TGTGCCATCAGCCCTACAGGGGTCCAAGAGACCCAGTACTTC. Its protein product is CAISPTGVQETQYF.

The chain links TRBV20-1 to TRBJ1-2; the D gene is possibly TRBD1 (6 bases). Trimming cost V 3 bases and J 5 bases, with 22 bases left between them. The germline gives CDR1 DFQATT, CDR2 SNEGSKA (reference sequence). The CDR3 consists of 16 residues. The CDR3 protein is CSASEIAGGGSYGYTF. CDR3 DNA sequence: TGCAGTGCTAGTGAGATCGCCGGGGGGGGCTCTTATGGCTACACCTTC.

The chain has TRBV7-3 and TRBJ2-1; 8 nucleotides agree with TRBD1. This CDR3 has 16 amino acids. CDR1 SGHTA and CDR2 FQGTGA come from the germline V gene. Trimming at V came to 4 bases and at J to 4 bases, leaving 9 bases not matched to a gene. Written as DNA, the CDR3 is TGTGCCAGCAGCTGGCTCCCGGGACAGGAATACAATGAGCAGTTCTTC. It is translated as CASSWLPGQEYNEQFF.

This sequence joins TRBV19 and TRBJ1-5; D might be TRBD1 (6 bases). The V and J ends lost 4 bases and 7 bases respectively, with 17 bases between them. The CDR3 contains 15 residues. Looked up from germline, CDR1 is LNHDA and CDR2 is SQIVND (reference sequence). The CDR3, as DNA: TGTGCCAGTAGTAGGTCCCCAGGGGTCATCCAGCCCCAGCATTTT. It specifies CASSRSPGVIQPQHF. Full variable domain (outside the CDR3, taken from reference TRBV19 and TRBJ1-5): DGGITQSPKYLFRKEGQNVTLSCEQNLNHDAMYWYRQDPGQGLRLIYYSQIVNDFQKGDIAEGYSVSREKKESFPLTVTSAQKNPTAFYLCASSRSPGVIQPQHFGDGTRLSIL.

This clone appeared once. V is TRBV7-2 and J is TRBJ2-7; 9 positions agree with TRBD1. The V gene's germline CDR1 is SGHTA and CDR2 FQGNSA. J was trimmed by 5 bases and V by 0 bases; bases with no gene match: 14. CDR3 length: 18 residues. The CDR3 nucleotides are TGTGCCAGCAGCTTAGCCCTCATTGCCGGGACAGGGTTTGACGAGCAGTACTTC. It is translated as CASSLALIAGTGFDEQYF.

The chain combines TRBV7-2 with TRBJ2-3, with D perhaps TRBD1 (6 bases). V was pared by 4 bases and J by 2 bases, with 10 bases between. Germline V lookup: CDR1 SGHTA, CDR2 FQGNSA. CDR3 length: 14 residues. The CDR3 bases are TGTGCCAGCAGCTCCCAGGGGTTCACAGATACGCAGTATTTT. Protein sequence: CASSSQGFTDTQYF.

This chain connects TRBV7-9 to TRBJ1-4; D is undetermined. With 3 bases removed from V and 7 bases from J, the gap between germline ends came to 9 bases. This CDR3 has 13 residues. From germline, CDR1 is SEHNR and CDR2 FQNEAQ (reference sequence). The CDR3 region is CASSLYTVEKLFF. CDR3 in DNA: TGTGCCAGCAGCTTGTATACAGTTGAAAAACTGTTTTTT. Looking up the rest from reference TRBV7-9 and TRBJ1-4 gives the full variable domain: DTGVSQNPRHKITKRGQNVTFRCDPISEHNRLYWYRQTLGQGPEFLTYFQNEAQLEKSRLLSDRFSAERPKGSFSTLEIQRTEQGDSAMYLCASSLYTVEKLFFGSGTQLSVL.

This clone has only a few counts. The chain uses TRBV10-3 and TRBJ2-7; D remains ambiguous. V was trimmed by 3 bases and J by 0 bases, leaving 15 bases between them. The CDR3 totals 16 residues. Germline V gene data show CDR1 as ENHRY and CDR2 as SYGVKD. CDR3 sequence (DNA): TGTGCCATCAGTGACCCGACAACGGCTTACTCCTACGAGCAGTACTTC. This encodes CAISDPTTAYSYEQYF.

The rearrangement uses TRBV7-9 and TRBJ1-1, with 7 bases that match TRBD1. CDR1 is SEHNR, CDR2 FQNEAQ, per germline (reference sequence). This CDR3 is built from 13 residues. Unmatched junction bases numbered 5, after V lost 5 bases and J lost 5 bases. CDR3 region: CASSDREGTEAFF. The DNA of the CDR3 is TGTGCCAGCAGCGACAGGGAAGGAACTGAAGCTTTCTTT.

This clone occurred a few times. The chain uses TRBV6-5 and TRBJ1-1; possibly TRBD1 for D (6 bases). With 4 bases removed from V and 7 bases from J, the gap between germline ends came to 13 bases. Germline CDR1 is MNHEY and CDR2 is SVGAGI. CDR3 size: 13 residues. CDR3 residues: CASSLTGKYEAFF. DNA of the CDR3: TGTGCCAGCAGTTTAACAGGGAAGTATGAAGCTTTCTTT.